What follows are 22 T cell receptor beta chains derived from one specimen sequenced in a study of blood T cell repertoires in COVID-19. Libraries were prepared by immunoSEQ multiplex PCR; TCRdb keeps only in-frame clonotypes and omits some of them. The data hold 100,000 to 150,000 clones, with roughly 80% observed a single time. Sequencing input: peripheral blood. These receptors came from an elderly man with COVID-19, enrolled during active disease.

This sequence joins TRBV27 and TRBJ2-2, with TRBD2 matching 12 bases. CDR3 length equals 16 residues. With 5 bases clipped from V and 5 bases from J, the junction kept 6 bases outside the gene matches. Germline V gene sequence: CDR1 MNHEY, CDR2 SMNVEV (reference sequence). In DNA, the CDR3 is TGTGCCAGCAGTCTAGCGGGAGGGCCGAGGACCGGGGAGCTGTTTTTT. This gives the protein CASSLAGGPRTGELFF.

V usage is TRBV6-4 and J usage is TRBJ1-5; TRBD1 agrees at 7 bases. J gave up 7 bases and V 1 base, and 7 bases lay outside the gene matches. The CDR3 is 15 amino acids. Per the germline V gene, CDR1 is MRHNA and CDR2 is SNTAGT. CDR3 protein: CASSDLTGNEQPQHF. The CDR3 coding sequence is TGTGCCAGCAGTGACTTGACAGGGAACGAACAGCCCCAGCATTTT.

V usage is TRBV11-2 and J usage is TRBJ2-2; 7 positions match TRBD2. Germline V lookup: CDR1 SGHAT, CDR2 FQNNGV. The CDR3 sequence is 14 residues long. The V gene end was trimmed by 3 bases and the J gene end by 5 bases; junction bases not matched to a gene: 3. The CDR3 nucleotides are TGTGCCAGCAGCTTGGACGGGAGGACCGGGGAGCTGTTTTTT. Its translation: CASSLDGRTGELFF.

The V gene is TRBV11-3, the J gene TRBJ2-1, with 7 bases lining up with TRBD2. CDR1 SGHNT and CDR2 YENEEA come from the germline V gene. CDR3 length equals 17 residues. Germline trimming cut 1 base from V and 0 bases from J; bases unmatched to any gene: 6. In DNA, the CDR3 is TGTGCCAGCAGCTTAGCCCCTTCTAGCGGCTCCTACAATGAGCAGTTCTTC. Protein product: CASSLAPSSGSYNEQFF. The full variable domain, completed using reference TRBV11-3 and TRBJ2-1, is EAGVVQSPRYKIIEKKQPVAFWCNPISGHNTLYWYLQNLGQGPELLIRYENEEAVDDSQLPKDRFSAERLKGVDSTLKIQPAELGDSAVYLCASSLAPSSGSYNEQFFGPGTRLTVL.

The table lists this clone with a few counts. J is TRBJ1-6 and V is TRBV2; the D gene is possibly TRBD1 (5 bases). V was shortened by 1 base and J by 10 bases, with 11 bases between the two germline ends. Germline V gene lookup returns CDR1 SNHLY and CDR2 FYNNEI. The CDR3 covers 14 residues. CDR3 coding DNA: TGTGCCAGCAGTGAAGGCAGGGAGGGGTCACCCCTCCACTTT. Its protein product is CASSEGREGSPLHF.

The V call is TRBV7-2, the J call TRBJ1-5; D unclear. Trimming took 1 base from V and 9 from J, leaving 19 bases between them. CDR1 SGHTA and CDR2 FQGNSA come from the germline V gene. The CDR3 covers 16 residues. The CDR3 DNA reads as TGTGCCAGCAGCTTAGGAGCGGACCTTGGGCAAGGGCCCCAGCATTTT. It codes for CASSLGADLGQGPQHF.

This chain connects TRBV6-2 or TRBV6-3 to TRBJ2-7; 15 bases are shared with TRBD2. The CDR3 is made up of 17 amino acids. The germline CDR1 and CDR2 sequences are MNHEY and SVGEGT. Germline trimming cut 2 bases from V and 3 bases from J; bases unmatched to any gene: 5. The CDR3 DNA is TGTGCCAGCAGTTACCCGTTGGGACTAGCGGGAGGCTACGAGCAGTACTTC. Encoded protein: CASSYPLGLAGGYEQYF.

The CDR3 nucleotides are TGCAGCGTTGCCGCCCTAACTAGCGGGAATGAGCAGTACTTC. Residues: CSVAALTSGNEQYF. This chain joins TRBV29-1 and TRBJ2-7; 10 nucleotides line up with TRBD2. CDR1 is SQVTM, CDR2 ANQGSEA, per germline. The CDR3 spans 14 residues. J lost 7 bases, V lost 4 bases, and 10 bases had no gene match.

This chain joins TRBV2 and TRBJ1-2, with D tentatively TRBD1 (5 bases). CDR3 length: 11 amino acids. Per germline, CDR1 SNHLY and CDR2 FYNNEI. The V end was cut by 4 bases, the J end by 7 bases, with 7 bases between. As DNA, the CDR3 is TGTGCCAGCAGTGGGGGCTCTGGCTACACCTTC. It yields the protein CASSGGSGYTF.

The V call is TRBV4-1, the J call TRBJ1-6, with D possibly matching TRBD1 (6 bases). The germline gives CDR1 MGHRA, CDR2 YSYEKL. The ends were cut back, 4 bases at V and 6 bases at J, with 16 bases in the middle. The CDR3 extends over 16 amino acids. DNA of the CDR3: TGCGCCAGCAGCCGCCTAAATACAGGGAGTAATTCACCCCTCCACTTT. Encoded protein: CASSRLNTGSNSPLHF.

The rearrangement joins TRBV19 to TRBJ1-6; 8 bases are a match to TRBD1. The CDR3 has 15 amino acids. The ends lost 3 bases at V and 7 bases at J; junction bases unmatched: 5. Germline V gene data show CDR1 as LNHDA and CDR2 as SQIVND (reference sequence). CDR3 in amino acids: CASSMRQGSNSPLHF. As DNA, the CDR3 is TGTGCCAGTAGTATGAGACAGGGGTCGAATTCACCCCTCCACTTT.

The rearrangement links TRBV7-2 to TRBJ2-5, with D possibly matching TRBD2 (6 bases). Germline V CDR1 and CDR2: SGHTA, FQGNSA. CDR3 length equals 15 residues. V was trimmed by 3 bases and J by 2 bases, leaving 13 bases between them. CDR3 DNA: TGTGCCAGCAGCTTTGTCTGGGGAGGACAAGAGACCCAGTACTTC. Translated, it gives CASSFVWGGQETQYF.

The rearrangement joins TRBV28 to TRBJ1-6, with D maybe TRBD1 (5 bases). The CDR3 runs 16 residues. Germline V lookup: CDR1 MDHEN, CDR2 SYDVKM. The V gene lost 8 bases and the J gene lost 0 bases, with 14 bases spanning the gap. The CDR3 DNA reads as TGTGCCAGCTTGGGGGGGGGTTCCTCCTATAATTCACCCCTCCACTTT. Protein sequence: CASLGGGSSYNSPLHF. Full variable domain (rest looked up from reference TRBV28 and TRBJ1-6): DVKVTQSSRYLVKRTGEKVFLECVQDMDHENMFWYRQDPGLGLRLIYFSYDVKMKEKGDIPEGYSVSREKKERFSLILESASTNQTSMYLCASLGGGSSYNSPLHFGNGTRLTVT.

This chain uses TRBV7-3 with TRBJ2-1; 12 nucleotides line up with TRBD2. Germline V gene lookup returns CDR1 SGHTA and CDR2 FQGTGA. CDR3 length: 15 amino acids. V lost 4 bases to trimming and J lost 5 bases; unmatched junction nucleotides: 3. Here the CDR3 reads CASSWTSGTHNEQFF. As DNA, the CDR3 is TGTGCCAGCAGCTGGACTAGCGGGACCCACAATGAGCAGTTCTTC.

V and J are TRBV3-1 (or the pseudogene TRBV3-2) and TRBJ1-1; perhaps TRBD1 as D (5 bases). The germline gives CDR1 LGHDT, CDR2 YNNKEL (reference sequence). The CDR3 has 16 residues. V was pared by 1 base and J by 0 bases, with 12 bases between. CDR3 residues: CASSQATGQMNTEAFF. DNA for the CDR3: TGTGCCAGCAGCCAAGCAACAGGTCAAATGAACACTGAAGCTTTCTTT.

The CDR3 nucleotides are TGTGCCAGCTCTGGGGACTTTCAAAACATTCAGTACTTC. Translating gives CASSGDFQNIQYF. This chain links TRBV6-5 with TRBJ2-4, with D perhaps TRBD2 (6 bases). Germline V gives CDR1 MNHEY, CDR2 SVGAGI. The CDR3 has 13 residues. Trimming left V 8 bases short and J 5 bases short, with 13 bases between.

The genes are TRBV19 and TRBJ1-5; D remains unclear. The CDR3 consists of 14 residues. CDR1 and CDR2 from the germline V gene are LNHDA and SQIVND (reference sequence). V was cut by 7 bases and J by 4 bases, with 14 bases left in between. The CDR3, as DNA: TGTGCCAGTACCCATGGCCGCTTTAATCAGCCCCAGCATTTT. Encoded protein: CASTHGRFNQPQHF.

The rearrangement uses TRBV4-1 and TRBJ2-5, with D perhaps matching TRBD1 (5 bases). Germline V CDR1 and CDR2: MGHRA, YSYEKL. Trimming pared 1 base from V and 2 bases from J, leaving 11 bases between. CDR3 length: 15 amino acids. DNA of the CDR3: TGCGCCAGCAGCCAAGCGGACACATTTCAAGAGACCCAGTACTTC. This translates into CASSQADTFQETQYF.

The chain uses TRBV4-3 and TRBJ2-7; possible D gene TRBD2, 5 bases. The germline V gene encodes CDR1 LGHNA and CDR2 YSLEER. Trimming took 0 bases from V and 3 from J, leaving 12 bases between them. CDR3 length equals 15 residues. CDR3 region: CASSQDRLAFYEQYF. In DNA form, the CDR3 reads TGCGCCAGCAGCCAAGACAGGCTAGCCTTCTACGAGCAGTACTTC.

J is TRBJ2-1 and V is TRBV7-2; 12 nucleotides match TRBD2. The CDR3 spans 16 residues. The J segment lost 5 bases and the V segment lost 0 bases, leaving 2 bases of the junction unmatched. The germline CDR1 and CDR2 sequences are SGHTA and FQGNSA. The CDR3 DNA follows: TGTGCCAGCAGCTTAGCGCGACTAGCGGGAGACAATGAGCAGTTCTTC. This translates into CASSLARLAGDNEQFF.

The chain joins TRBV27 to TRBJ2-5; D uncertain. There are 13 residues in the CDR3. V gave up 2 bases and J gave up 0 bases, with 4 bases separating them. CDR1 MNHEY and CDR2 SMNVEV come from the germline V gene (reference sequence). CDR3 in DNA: TGTGCCAGCAGTTTACTGTACCAAGAGACCCAGTACTTC. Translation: CASSLLYQETQYF.

This chain's CDR3 is CASSLGGTGGLKQFF. The CDR3 nucleotides are TGCGCCAGCAGCTTGGGTGGGACAGGGGGCTTGAAGCAGTTCTTC. The V call is TRBV5-1, the J call TRBJ2-1, with 12 bases that match TRBD1. V lost 0 bases and J lost 11; bases outside the gene matches: 6. CDR3 length equals 15 residues. Germline V gene lookup returns CDR1 SGHRS and CDR2 YFSETQ. The variable domain in full, completed from reference TRBV5-1 and TRBJ2-1, reads KAGVTQTPRYLIKTRGQQVTLSCSPISGHRSVSWYQQTPGQGLQFLFEYFSETQRNKGNFPGRFSGRQFSNSRSEMNVSTLELGDSALYLCASSLGGTGGLKQFFGPGTRLTVL.